These 6 T cell receptor beta chains were sequenced from one sample in a study of molecular identifiers for immune sequencing clone quantification. TCRdb ran MiXCR on the PCR reads and lists one entry per CDR3 protein. The sample holds approximately 680,000 distinct CDR3 sequences, about 25% seen once. The sequenced sample consisted of naive CD8+ T cells from blood, with Jurkat cell RNA spiked in. The subset: FACS-sorted CD8+CD4-CCR7+CD45RA+ naive T cells. These receptors all come from a human donor in good health. Some libraries in this study had Jurkat cell RNA spiked in.

To note about this clonotype: Being one base from a much bigger clone, this may be a read error. Without the conserved terminal phenylalanine or tryptophan, this CDR3 likely stems from a read error. The V and J genes are TRBV20-1 and TRBJ2-7; D may match TRBD1 or TRBD2 (5 bases each). The CDR3 has 14 residues. The V end lost 2 bases, the J end lost 1 base, and 12 bases lay between the germline ends. CDR1 is DFQATT, CDR2 SNEGSKA, per germline (reference sequence). DNA of the CDR3: TGCAGTGCTAGACGCAGAGGGGCGTCCTACGAGCAGTACCTC. This encodes CSARRRGASYEQYL.

In this sample, this clonotype turned up many times. The chain links TRBV6-5 to TRBJ2-5; 7 bases match TRBD1. This CDR3 is built from 15 residues. Germline V gene sequence: CDR1 MNHEY, CDR2 SVGAGI. After removal of 5 bases from V and 2 bases from J, the junction contained 8 bases not matched to a gene. CDR3 loop: CASSKEQGQQETQYF. The CDR3 region has the DNA TGTGCCAGCAGTAAAGAACAGGGGCAGCAAGAGACCCAGTACTTC.

This clonotype occurred a few times. The chain couples TRBV20-1 to TRBJ2-7, with 8 bases identical to TRBD2. CDR1 is DFQATT and CDR2 is SNEGSKA in the germline V gene (reference sequence). V shed 0 bases and J 1 base; nucleotides not matched to a gene: 2. The CDR3 is made up of 14 amino acids. The CDR3 DNA reads TGCAGTGCTAGAGATGGGACTAGTTCCTACGAGCAGTACTTC. It encodes CSARDGTSSYEQYF.

The genes are TRBV20-1 and TRBJ2-3; D remains unclear. The CDR3 extends over 13 amino acids. V lost 0 bases to trimming and J lost 2 bases, with 6 bases between them. Germline V gene data show CDR1 as DFQATT and CDR2 as SNEGSKA (reference sequence). The CDR3 is CSARDRYTDTQYF. CDR3 sequence (DNA): TGCAGTGCTAGAGACCGTTACACAGATACGCAGTATTTT.

In its sample, this clonotype was seen a few times. This chain joins TRBV7-9 and TRBJ2-1; TRBD2 is a possible D gene (5 bases). CDR1 is SEHNR, CDR2 FQNEAQ, per germline (reference sequence). This CDR3 comprises 14 residues. Trimming removed 6 bases from V and 2 bases from J, with 11 bases in between. The CDR3: CASSPSGAYNEQFF. The CDR3 nucleotides read TGTGCCAGCAGTCCCAGCGGAGCCTACAATGAGCAGTTCTTC.

This clonotype was picked up many times. The V and J genes are TRBV5-1 and TRBJ2-5; the D is unclear. The CDR3 contains 15 residues. Deletions cut 0 bases from V and 2 bases from J, with 11 bases between. Germline assignment: CDR1 SGHRS and CDR2 YFSETQ. The CDR3 bases are TGCGCCAGCAGCTTGGAACTCCCAGAGCAAGAGACCCAGTACTTC. It codes for CASSLELPEQETQYF.